This TCR beta chain stems from a study of blood T cell repertoires in COVID-19. Study context: Samples taken during acute and convalescent COVID-19 were collected in the United States, Italy and Spain. PBMCs, B-cell-depleted T cells, or T cells provided the cDNA or gDNA that made up the material.

Germline CDR1 and CDR2: MDHEN and SYDVKM. After removal of 7 bases from V and 7 bases from J, the junction contained 11 bases not matched to a gene. This CDR3 is built from 15 residues. This table comes from immunoSEQ multiplex PCR, and its TCRdb copy is limited to in-frame clones, with some not included. The sample shows 220,000 or so clones, approximately 86% of them seen only once. Which cohort a participant joined came from the clinical history participants gave. The chain joins TRBV28 to TRBJ2-2; 8 bases are shared with TRBD1. This sequence originates from a woman in her fifties or sixties with acute COVID-19. Material for sequencing was PBMCs or T cells enriched from blood (not recorded which). The DNA of the CDR3 is TGTGCCAGCATTAGCCCCACAGGGGGTAGCGGGGAGCTGTTTTTT. It specifies CASISPTGGSGELFF.